The rows below give T cell receptor beta chains drawn from one sample of a study of blood T cell repertoires in COVID-19. Clones were read by immunoSEQ multiplex PCR, and TCRdb kept only the in-frame ones, dropping some. The sample holds around 330,000 clones, around nine tenths seen once. Sample: peripheral blood. These TCRs come from a woman aged 50 to 65 with active or convalescent COVID-19. CDR3s include the opening cysteine and the closing phenylalanine or tryptophan. D genes are given only for firm matches. The size field is filled for only some rows; it gives once, few, many or a size class.

- TRBJ2-7 TRBV18 - CASSPSLARYEQYF TGTGCCAGCTCACCATCTCTAGCGAGGTACGAGCAGTACTTC
- TRBJ1-2 TRBV28 TRBD1 CASSLGTGLNYGYTF TGTGCCAGCAGTCTGGGGACAGGACTGAACTATGGCTACACCTTC
- TRBJ1-2 TRBV6-5 TRBD1 CASRTGEYSNYGYTF TGTGCCAGCAGAACAGGGGAGTATTCTAACTATGGCTACACCTTC
- TRBJ2-5 TRBV28 - CASSLDSGETQYF TGTGCCAGCAGTTTAGATTCGGGGGAGACCCAGTACTTC
- TRBJ2-1 TRBV11-1 TRBD2 CASSLFGGASNEQFF TGTGCCAGCAGCTTATTCGGGGGGGCCTCCAATGAGCAGTTCTTC
- TRBJ1-6 TRBV28 - CASGTRGSPLHF TGTGCCAGCGGGACAAGAGGATCACCCCTCCACTTT
- TRBJ1-5 TRBV4-1 TRBD1 CASSPEYGTGGDQPQHF TGCGCCAGCAGCCCAGAGTACGGGACAGGGGGTGATCAGCCCCAGCATTTT
- TRBJ2-3 TRBV19 - CASQPAGSTDTQYF TGTGCCAGTCAGCCGGCGGGTAGCACAGATACGCAGTATTTT
once TRBJ1-1 TRBV5-1 TRBD1 CASRAGQLNTEAFF TGCGCCAGCAGGGCGGGACAGCTGAACACTGAAGCTTTCTTT
- TRBJ1-1 TRBV5-6 - CASSPIDEDTEAFF TGTGCCAGCAGCCCAATAGACGAGGACACTGAAGCTTTCTTT